This entry lists 7 T cell receptor beta chains sequenced from one sample in a study of OX40 agonist ivuxolimab in advanced cancers. Sequencing used immunoSEQ multiplex PCR; TCRdb keeps in-frame clones, though not all of them. The table has about 59,000 clones, around 84% seen once; the top ten hold roughly 27%. The source material was CD4+ or CD8+ T cells sorted from blood, sampled in a trial of the OX40 agonist ivuxolimab. These receptors all stem from an adult with an advanced solid tumor such as melanoma, head and neck, liver or kidney cancer.

V and J are TRBV5-8 and TRBJ1-2; D is undetermined. The CDR3 covers 15 residues. V was pared by 0 bases and J by 0 bases, with 9 bases between. CDR1 is SGHTS, CDR2 YDEGEE, per germline. CDR3 coding DNA: TGTGCCAGCAGCTTGGCACAGAAGGCTAACTATGGCTACACCTTC. This codes for CASSLAQKANYGYTF. Variable domain in full (rest from reference TRBV5-8 and TRBJ1-2): EAGVTQSPTHLIKTRGQQATLRCSPISGHTSVYWYQQALGLGLQFLLWYDEGEERNRGNFPPRFSGRQFPNYSSELNVNALELEDSALYLCASSLAQKANYGYTFGSGTRLTVV.

This chain joins TRBV5-1 and TRBJ2-1, with 8 positions matching TRBD2. V was pared by 1 base and J by 3 bases, with 3 bases of the junction left unmatched. The CDR3 has 15 residues. Germline V gives CDR1 SGHRS, CDR2 YFSETQ. CDR3 bases: TGCGCCAGCAGCTTGTCAACTAGCGGCTACAATGAGCAGTTCTTC. Its protein product is CASSLSTSGYNEQFF.

The chain has TRBV28 and TRBJ1-5; TRBD1 is a possible D gene (5 bases). V dropped 2 bases and J dropped 3 bases, with 11 bases sitting between them. The CDR3 sequence is 15 residues long. Germline CDR1 reads MDHEN; CDR2 reads SYDVKM. CDR3 sequence (DNA): TGTGCCAGCAGTTTACCTCAGGGAACCAATCAGCCCCAGCATTTT. Its translation is CASSLPQGTNQPQHF.

V is TRBV9 and J is TRBJ1-2; 8 bases are a match to TRBD1. The CDR3 runs 15 residues. After removal of 0 bases from V and 4 bases from J, the junction contained 5 bases not matched to a gene. Germline CDR1 is SGDLS and CDR2 is YYNGEE. For the CDR3, the DNA is TGTGCCAGCAGCGTAGATCCAGGGGGCGGCTATGGCTACACCTTC. This translates into CASSVDPGGGYGYTF. Complete variable domain (other parts from reference TRBV9 and TRBJ1-2): DSGVTQTPKHLITATGQRVTLRCSPRSGDLSVYWYQQSLDQGLQFLIQYYNGEERAKGNILERFSAQQFPDLHSELNLSSLELGDSALYFCASSVDPGGGYGYTFGSGTRLTVV.

The rearrangement uses TRBV5-1 and TRBJ2-2; D might be TRBD2 (6 bases). Germline V gives CDR1 SGHRS, CDR2 YFSETQ. The CDR3 runs to 17 residues. V lost 2 bases and J lost 6, with 20 bases in between. CDR3 bases: TGCGCCAGCAGCTTTTGGAGGGGAAGGGCAGATCCCGGGGAGCTGTTTTTT. This translates into CASSFWRGRADPGELFF.

This chain links TRBV6-1 with TRBJ2-1; TRBD1 matches at 9 bases. The CDR3 totals 14 residues. Germline values: CDR1 MNHNS, CDR2 SASEGT. Losses at the gene ends were 10 bases for V and 4 bases for J; bases not matched to a gene: 8. CDR3 coding DNA: TGTGCCACTACGACAGGGGGGATATACAATGAGCAGTTCTTC. This gives the protein CATTTGGIYNEQFF.

V gene TRBV5-8 combines with J gene TRBJ2-3, with D perhaps TRBD1 (5 bases). Germline V gene lookup returns CDR1 SGHTS and CDR2 YDEGEE. Trimming cost V 6 bases and J 2 bases, with 13 bases left between them. CDR3 size: 14 residues. CDR3 DNA sequence: TGTGCCAGCACGACAGTCGGATACACAGATACGCAGTATTTT. This codes for CASTTVGYTDTQYF.